This record looks at one T cell receptor (beta chain) sequence and its context. Antigen unknown. The data are from a study of T cell repertoires in cytomegalovirus infection. Whole-study context: Carrying CMV and the relevant HLA type showed in public TCR beta signatures.

Germline values: CDR1 SEHNR, CDR2 FQNEAQ (reference sequence). The J segment lost 1 base and the V segment lost 0 bases, leaving 5 bases of the junction unmatched. There are 16 residues in the CDR3. Notes on the study in general: Carriage of CMV together with the relevant HLA was identifiable through cumulative public TCR beta family frequency. Clonotype analysis showed dominance of the ex vivo response by HLA-C-restricted CMV-specific TCR beta clonotypes.

Via MiXCR, TCRdb re-called the reads, giving one row per CDR3 protein. The sample holds under 300,000 distinct CDR3 sequences, about 17% seen once. The V call is TRBV7-9, the J call TRBJ2-5; the match to TRBD2 covers 7 bases. This TCR came from a human donor in good health (CMV status not recorded). Some clones in this sample may be carry-over from other donors' samples. Source material: CD8+ T cells from PBMCs. CDR3 in amino acids: CASSLAVGTIQETQYF. The CDR3 region has the DNA TGTGCCAGCAGCTTAGCGGTGGGGACTATCCAAGAGACCCAGTACTTC.